This T cell receptor (beta chain) was identified in a study of blood T cell repertoires in COVID-19. Whole-study context: COVID-19 samples from acute and convalescent phases originated in the United States, Italy and Spain. The analysed material was cDNA or gDNA that came from T cells, B-cell-depleted T cells, or PBMCs.

This CDR3 has 14 amino acids. Germline V gene lookup returns CDR1 SGHRS and CDR2 YFSETQ. Trimming took off 5 bases at V and 3 bases at J, with 13 bases between the two ends. In the original analysis: Counts of nucleated cells, estimated from reference gene primer amplification, were obtained. TCRdb keeps only in-frame clones here, not all; method: immunoSEQ multiplex PCR. D and trimming come from the DNA, and the V and J calls and clone size come from that table. The sample carries about 50,000 clones, about 76% recorded once. The sample comprised peripheral blood. The clonotype was recovered from a man in his fifties with active or convalescent COVID-19. The genes are TRBV5-1 and TRBJ2-3; maybe TRBD1 (6 bases). The DNA for the CDR3 is TGCGCCAGCAGTGACGATCAGGGGACAGATACGCAGTATTTT. Translating gives CASSDDQGTDTQYF.